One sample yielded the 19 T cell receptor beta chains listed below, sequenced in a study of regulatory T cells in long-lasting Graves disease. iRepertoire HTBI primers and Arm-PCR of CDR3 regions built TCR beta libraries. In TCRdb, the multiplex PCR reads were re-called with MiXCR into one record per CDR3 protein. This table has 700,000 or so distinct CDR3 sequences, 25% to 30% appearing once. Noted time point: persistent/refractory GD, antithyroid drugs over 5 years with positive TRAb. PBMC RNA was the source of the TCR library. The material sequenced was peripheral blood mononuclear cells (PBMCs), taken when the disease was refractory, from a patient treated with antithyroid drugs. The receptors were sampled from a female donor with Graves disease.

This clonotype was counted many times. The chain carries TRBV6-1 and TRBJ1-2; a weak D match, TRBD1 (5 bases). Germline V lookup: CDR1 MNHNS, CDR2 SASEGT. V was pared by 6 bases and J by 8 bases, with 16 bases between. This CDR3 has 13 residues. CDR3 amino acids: CASSGDPWRGYTF. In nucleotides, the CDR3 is TGTGCCAGCAGCGGGGACCCCTGGAGGGGCTACACCTTC.

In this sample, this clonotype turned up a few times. The CDR3 is CAISRGLNTEAFF. In nucleotides, the CDR3 is TGTGCCATCAGCCGGGGATTGAACACTGAAGCTTTCTTT. This chain uses TRBV10-3 with TRBJ1-1, with unresolved D. The CDR3 has 13 residues. Trimming pared 6 bases from V and 0 bases from J, leaving 8 bases between. The germline V gene encodes CDR1 ENHRY and CDR2 SYGVKD.

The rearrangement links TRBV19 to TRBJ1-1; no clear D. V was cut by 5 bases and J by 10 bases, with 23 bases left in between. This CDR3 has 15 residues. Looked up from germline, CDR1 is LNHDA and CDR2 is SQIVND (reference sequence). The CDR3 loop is CASSDVGFQVFGAFF. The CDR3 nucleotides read TGTGCCAGTAGTGATGTTGGGTTTCAGGTTTTTGGAGCTTTCTTT.

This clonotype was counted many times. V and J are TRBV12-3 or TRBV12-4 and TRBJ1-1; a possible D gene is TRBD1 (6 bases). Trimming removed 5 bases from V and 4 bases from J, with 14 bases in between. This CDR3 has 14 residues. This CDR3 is CASSQGQGITEAFF. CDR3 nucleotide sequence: TGTGCCAGCAGTCAGGGGCAGGGAATCACTGAAGCTTTCTTT.

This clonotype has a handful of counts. CDR3 protein: CASSYLGLAGEAETQYF. CDR3 DNA: TGTGCCAGCAGCTATTTGGGACTAGCGGGAGAGGCGGAGACCCAGTACTTC. The rearrangement links TRBV3-1 to TRBJ2-5, with 14 bases matching TRBD2. The CDR3 sequence is 17 residues long. J lost 5 bases, V lost 5 bases, and 10 bases had no gene match. Germline values: CDR1 LGHDT, CDR2 YNNKEL (reference sequence).

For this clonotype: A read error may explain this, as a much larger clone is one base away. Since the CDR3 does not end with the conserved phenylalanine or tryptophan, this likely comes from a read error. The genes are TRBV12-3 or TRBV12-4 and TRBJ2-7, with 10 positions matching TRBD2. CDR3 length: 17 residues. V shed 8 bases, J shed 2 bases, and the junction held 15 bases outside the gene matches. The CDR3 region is CASGYSSGSLSTYEQYL. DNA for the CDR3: TGTGCCAGCGGTTACTCTAGCGGGAGTTTGTCAACCTACGAGCAGTACCTC.

Here the CDR3 DNA reads TGTGCCAGTAGTATAGCTGGGGCTCTAGAGACCCAGTACTTC. This codes for CASSIAGALETQYF. The gene calls are TRBV19 and TRBJ2-5, with D perhaps matching TRBD1 (5 bases). V lost 1 base to trimming and J lost 4 bases, with 10 bases between them. Germline CDR1 and CDR2: LNHDA and SQIVND (reference sequence). This CDR3 spans 14 amino acids. Based on the CDR3 plus reference TRBV19 and TRBJ2-5, the full variable domain is DGGITQSPKYLFRKEGQNVTLSCEQNLNHDAMYWYRQDPGQGLRLIYYSQIVNDFQKGDIAEGYSVSREKKESFPLTVTSAQKNPTAFYLCASSIAGALETQYFGPGTRLLVL.

The CDR3, as DNA: TGTGCCAGCACTTGGAGCCAGGGCTATGGCTACACCTTC. Its translation: CASTWSQGYGYTF. The chain combines TRBV6-1 with TRBJ1-2; tentative D call: TRBD1 (5 bases). Trimming removed 7 bases at V and 4 bases at J, with 13 bases between. The CDR3 totals 13 residues. Germline loops: CDR1 MNHNS, CDR2 SASEGT.

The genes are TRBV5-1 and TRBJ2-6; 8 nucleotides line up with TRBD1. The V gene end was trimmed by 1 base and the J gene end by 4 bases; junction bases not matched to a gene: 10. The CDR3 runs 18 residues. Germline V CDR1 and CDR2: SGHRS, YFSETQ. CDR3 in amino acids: CASSLSPGGASGANVLTF. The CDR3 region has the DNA TGCGCCAGCAGCTTGAGTCCAGGGGGCGCATCCGGGGCCAACGTCCTGACTTTC.

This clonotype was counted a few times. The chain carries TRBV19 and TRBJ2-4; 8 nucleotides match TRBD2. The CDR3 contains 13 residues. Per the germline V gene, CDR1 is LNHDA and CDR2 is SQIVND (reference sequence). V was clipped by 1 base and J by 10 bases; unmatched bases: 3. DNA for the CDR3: TGTGCCAGTAGTATAGCGGGAGGGCCAATTCAGTACTTC. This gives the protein CASSIAGGPIQYF.

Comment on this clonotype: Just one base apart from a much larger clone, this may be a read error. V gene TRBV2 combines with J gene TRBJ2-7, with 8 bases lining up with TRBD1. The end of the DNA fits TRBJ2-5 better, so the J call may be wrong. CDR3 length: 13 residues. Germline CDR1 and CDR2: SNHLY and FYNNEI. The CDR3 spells CASRTGAQETQYF. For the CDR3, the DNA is TGTGCCAGCAGGACAGGGGCCCAAGAGACCCAGTACTTC.

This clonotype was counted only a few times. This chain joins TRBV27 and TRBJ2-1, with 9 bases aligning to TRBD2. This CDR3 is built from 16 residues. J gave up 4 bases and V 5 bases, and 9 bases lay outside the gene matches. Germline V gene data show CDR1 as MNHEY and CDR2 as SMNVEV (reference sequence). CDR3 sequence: CASSPYSAGGYNEQFF. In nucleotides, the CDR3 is TGTGCCAGCAGTCCCTATTCCGCGGGAGGGTACAATGAGCAGTTCTTC.

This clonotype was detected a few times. In DNA, the CDR3 is TGTGCCAGCAGCTTAGTGGGACAGCTCATGAACACTGAAGCTTTCTTT. Protein: CASSLVGQLMNTEAFF. J is TRBJ1-1 and V is TRBV11-2; 7 bases match TRBD1. The germline V gene has CDR1 SGHAT and CDR2 FQNNGV. J lost 0 bases, V lost 1 base, and 5 bases had no gene match. The CDR3 runs to 16 residues. The full variable domain, with the rest looked up from reference TRBV11-2 and TRBJ1-1, is EAGVAQSPRYKIIEKRQSVAFWCNPISGHATLYWYQQILGQGPKLLIQFQNNGVVDDSQLPKDRFSAERLKGVDSTLKIQPAKLEDSAVYLCASSLVGQLMNTEAFFGQGTRLTVV.

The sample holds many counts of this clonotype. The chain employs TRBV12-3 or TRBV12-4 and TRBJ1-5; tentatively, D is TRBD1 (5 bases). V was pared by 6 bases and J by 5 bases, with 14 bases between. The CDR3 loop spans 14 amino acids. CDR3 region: CASRATRGDQPQHF. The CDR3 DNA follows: TGTGCCAGCAGAGCCACTAGGGGTGATCAGCCCCAGCATTTT.

CDR3 in DNA: TGTGCCAGCAGTGTAACCCCGGGACAGACAAGTACCTATGGCTACACCTTC. Amino acids: CASSVTPGQTSTYGYTF. The chain combines TRBV27 with TRBJ1-2; 7 bases fit TRBD1. This CDR3 is 17 amino acids long. Trimming took 5 bases from V and 4 from J; bases not matched to a gene: 16. From germline, CDR1 is MNHEY and CDR2 SMNVEV (reference sequence).

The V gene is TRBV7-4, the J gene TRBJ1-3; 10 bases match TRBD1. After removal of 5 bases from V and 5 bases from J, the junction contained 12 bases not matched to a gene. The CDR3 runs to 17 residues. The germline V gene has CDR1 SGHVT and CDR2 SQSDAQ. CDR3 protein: CASSVGWDRGERNTIYF. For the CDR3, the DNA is TGTGCCAGCAGCGTAGGTTGGGACAGGGGAGAGCGAAACACCATATATTTT.

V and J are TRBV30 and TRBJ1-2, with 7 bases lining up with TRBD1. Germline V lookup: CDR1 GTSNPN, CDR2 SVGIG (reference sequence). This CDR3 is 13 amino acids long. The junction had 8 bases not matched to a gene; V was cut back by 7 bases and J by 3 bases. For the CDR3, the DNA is TGTGCCTCGCCGACAGGGTCTTACTATGGCTACACCTTC. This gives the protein CASPTGSYYGYTF.

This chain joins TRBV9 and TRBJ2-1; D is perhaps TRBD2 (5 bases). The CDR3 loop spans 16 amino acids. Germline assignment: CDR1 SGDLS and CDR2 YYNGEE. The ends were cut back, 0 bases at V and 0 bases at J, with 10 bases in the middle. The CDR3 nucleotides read TGTGCCAGCAGCGTAGGGGTGGGGAGCTCCTACAATGAGCAGTTCTTC. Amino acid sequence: CASSVGVGSSYNEQFF.

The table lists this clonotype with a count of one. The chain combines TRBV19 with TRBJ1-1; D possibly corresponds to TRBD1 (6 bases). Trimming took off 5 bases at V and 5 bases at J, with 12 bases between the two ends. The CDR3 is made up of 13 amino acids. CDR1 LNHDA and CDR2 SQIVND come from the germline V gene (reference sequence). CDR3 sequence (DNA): TGTGCCAGTAGTTGGGACACAGAAACTGAAGCTTTCTTT. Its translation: CASSWDTETEAFF. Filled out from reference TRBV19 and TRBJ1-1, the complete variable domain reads DGGITQSPKYLFRKEGQNVTLSCEQNLNHDAMYWYRQDPGQGLRLIYYSQIVNDFQKGDIAEGYSVSREKKESFPLTVTSAQKNPTAFYLCASSWDTETEAFFGQGTRLTVV.